The rows below give T cell receptor beta chains drawn from one sample of a study of CD8 T cells in Susac syndrome. Each CDR3 protein is one row after TCRdb ran MiXCR on the immunoSEQ multiplex PCR reads. The profile shows about 160,000 distinct CDR3 sequences, roughly 95% of them singletons. Sequencing input: CD4+ T cells from PBMCs. The receptors originated from a human donor in good health. The conserved cysteine and the conserved F or W are not part of the CDR3 here. Only some rows state a clone size, as once, few, many or a class for expanded clones.

clone size	V gene	J gene	CDR3 protein
.	TRBV9	TRBJ1-3	ASSETGSSGNTIY
once	TRBV29-1	TRBJ2-3	SVITGTGGSDTQY
.	TRBV19	TRBJ2-3	ASNTGQGTDTQY
.	TRBV7-9	TRBJ1-1	ASSPYGGSDTEAF
.	TRBV9	TRBJ2-7	ASSPEAVPYEQY
.	TRBV20-1	TRBJ1-1	SADPGTARTEAF
.	TRBV3-1	TRBJ1-2	ASSSPGAQGYT
.	TRBV29-1	TRBJ1-1	SVEGRYPNTEAF
.	TRBV20-1	TRBJ1-1	SARHRTGNTEAF
.	TRBV7-9	TRBJ2-5	ASSLTPGLAGSQETQY
.	TRBV5-4	TRBJ1-1	ASSSLGTLNTEAF
.	TRBV3-1	TRBJ2-2	ASSPRQGTNTGELF
.	TRBV7-7	TRBJ2-2	ASSLGTPNTGELF
.	TRBV5-1	TRBJ2-5	ASSLVAVRGQETQY
.	TRBV29-1	TRBJ2-5	SVLPGAQETQY
.	TRBV6-2/TRBV6-3	TRBJ2-5	ASSLGQSWAETQY
once	TRBV7-9	TRBJ2-5	ASSFSGIGETQY
once	TRBV2	TRBJ1-1	ASSQVTEAF
.	TRBV24-1	TRBJ2-3	ATSDSLTSGTSTDTQY
once	TRBV13	TRBJ2-3	ASSPSGLAGTDTQY
.	TRBV7-2	TRBJ1-6	ASSSRGRVENSPLH
.	TRBV7-9	TRBJ2-3	ASSEISGWADTQY
.	TRBV6-5	TRBJ1-4	ASSGGARRDEKLF
.	TRBV30	TRBJ1-4	AWSGTINEKLF
.	TRBV19	TRBJ1-5	ASHNQGHGNQPQH
.	TRBV20-1	TRBJ1-1	SARDRKSEAF